A single sample is the source of the 9 T cell receptor beta chains below, sequenced in a study of beta chain features in type 1 diabetes. Study conclusions and caveats: There was a moderate but significant shortening of TCRB CDR3s in all four CD4+ subsets of Type 1 diabetes patients.

These receptors' targets are unknown. As every portion of the isolated RNA was reverse transcribed, the sequencing read expressed TCRB transcripts. Sequencing was performed with immunoSEQ multiplex PCR; in TCRdb, only in-frame clones are kept and a portion is missing. The table includes 250,000 to 300,000 clones, roughly a quarter detected once. Material: naive CD4+ T cells from blood. The receptors were sampled from a woman aged 30 to 39 with type 1 diabetes.

This clone was counted a few times. The chain carries TRBV30 and TRBJ2-7, with 7 bases matching TRBD1. Germline assignment: CDR1 GTSNPN and CDR2 SVGIG (reference sequence). V lost 8 bases and J lost 5; bases outside the gene matches: 6. There are 11 residues in the CDR3. Here the CDR3 DNA reads TGTGCCGCGGACAGGTTCGACGAGCAGTACTTC. Translation: CAADRFDEQYF.

V usage is TRBV5-1 and J usage is TRBJ2-1; 16 positions agree with TRBD2. J lost 0 bases, V lost 1 base, and 7 bases had no gene match. Germline assignment: CDR1 SGHRS and CDR2 YFSETQ. There are 20 residues in the CDR3. The CDR3 DNA reads TGCGCCAGCAGCTTGACGGGACTAGCGGGGGGGATCAGCTCCTACAATGAGCAGTTCTTC. Protein: CASSLTGLAGGISSYNEQFF.

The chain joins TRBV2 to TRBJ1-2; 7 nucleotides align to TRBD1. The germline CDR1 and CDR2 sequences are SNHLY and FYNNEI. This CDR3 is 12 amino acids long. V lost 10 bases to trimming and J lost 5 bases; unmatched junction nucleotides: 7. CDR3 protein: CAITGVRYGYTF. The CDR3, as DNA: TGTGCCATTACAGGGGTTAGGTATGGCTACACCTTC.

This clone was seen more than once but under ten times. V and J are TRBV27 and TRBJ2-3; 10 bases are a match to TRBD2. V was clipped by 3 bases and J by 4 bases; unmatched bases: 7. Germline V gene lookup returns CDR1 MNHEY and CDR2 SMNVEV (reference sequence). The CDR3 sequence is 16 residues long. The DNA for the CDR3 is TGTGCCAGCAGTTTTTTAGCGGGAGGTTCGGCAGATACGCAGTATTTT. This encodes CASSFLAGGSADTQYF.

This clone was seen a handful of times. The chain carries TRBV5-1 and TRBJ2-7; 9 bases line up with TRBD2. Germline assignment: CDR1 SGHRS and CDR2 YFSETQ. J was trimmed by 7 bases and V by 0 bases; bases with no gene match: 14. The CDR3 is 17 residues long. The CDR3 spells CASSLGVVAGESGEQYF. The CDR3 bases are TGCGCCAGCAGCTTGGGTGTAGTAGCGGGAGAGTCGGGAGAGCAGTACTTC.

Only a few counts were recorded for this clone. The J gene is TRBJ2-7, the V gene TRBV29-1, with 9 bases that match TRBD1. The germline V gene encodes CDR1 SQVTM and CDR2 ANQGSEA. V shed 6 bases and J 6 bases; nucleotides not matched to a gene: 9. The CDR3 sequence is 13 residues long. The CDR3 nucleotides are TGCAGCGTAGCTGGACAGGGGAGGGCCGAGCAGTACTTC. Residues: CSVAGQGRAEQYF.

V usage is TRBV5-4 and J usage is TRBJ2-5; 8 bases fit TRBD2. This CDR3 is 15 amino acids long. The V gene's germline CDR1 is SGHNT and CDR2 YYREEE (reference sequence). V was pared by 0 bases and J by 3 bases, with 4 bases of the junction left unmatched. For the CDR3, the DNA is TGTGCCAGCAGCTTGGTACGGGAGGGGGAAGAGACCCAGTACTTC. Protein: CASSLVREGEETQYF.

This clone was seen a few times. This rearrangement joins TRBV5-1 to TRBJ1-5, with D possibly TRBD1 on 6 matching bases. Germline loops: CDR1 SGHRS, CDR2 YFSETQ. Trimming stripped 5 bases from V and 5 bases from J, with 14 bases between. The CDR3 totals 14 residues. Written as DNA, the CDR3 is TGCGCCAGCAGGGCTGACAGGAGCGATCAGCCCCAGCATTTT. Translated: CASRADRSDQPQHF.

This clone was picked up a small number of times. For the CDR3, the DNA is TGTGCCAGCACCCAGAGGGGGAGCTCCTACGAGCAGTACTTC. This sequence encodes CASTQRGSSYEQYF. J is TRBJ2-7 and V is TRBV11-2; TRBD1 is a possible D gene (6 bases). V was trimmed by 7 bases and J by 0 bases, leaving 13 bases between them. Germline CDR1 is SGHAT and CDR2 is FQNNGV. The CDR3 spans 14 residues.